The entry that follows covers one T cell receptor (beta chain) sequence. Which antigen it targets is not known. No much larger clone exists at a distance of one base, and base qualities are not known. Patients with autoimmune disease history or receiving systemic immunosuppression were excluded from the trial. Peripheral blood for TCR sequencing was collected from all dose cohorts at baseline, on cycle 4 day 1, and on cycle 7 day 1. Samples came from an open-label, multicenter, first-in-human phase I dose-escalation trial of ivuxolimab. Adults with locally advanced or metastatic melanoma, renal cell, hepatocellular, or head and neck squamous cell carcinoma were enrolled in the trial. Before TCR sequencing, CD4+ and CD8+ T cells were separately sorted from peripheral blood. Genomic DNA was extracted from sorted cells for sequencing of the TCRbeta CDR3 region. TCRbeta CDR3 regions were sequenced using the immunoSEQ Assay. This is the immuneACCESS table as TCRdb keeps it, with only in-frame sequences that have V and J called. A part of the clones is gone; compared with another copy, unresolved V genes explain less than half, and the rest is unexplained. This sample gives tens of thousands of clones in total; around 90% of them show up just once. 14% of the sample lies in the top ten.

This entry comes from a study of OX40 agonist ivuxolimab in advanced cancers. At the level of the whole study: The costimulatory receptor OX40 (CD134) was targeted by ivuxolimab, a fully human IgG2 agonistic monoclonal antibody. Intravenous ivuxolimab was administered to patients every 2 weeks at six dose levels: 0.01, 0.1, 0.3, 1.5, 3 and 10 mg/kg. Of the approximately 50 dose-escalation patients, hepatocellular carcinoma was present in approximately 20, melanoma in some 15, renal cell carcinoma in 9 and head and neck cancer in 9. In the dose-escalation cohort, nearly 85% of patients were male, and the mean age was roughly 56 years with a range of about 20 to 80. Patients were allowed to have had prior anti-PD-1, anti-PD-L1 or anti-CTLA-4 therapy, and 30% to 40% of the dose-escalation patients had previously received checkpoint inhibitors. Partial responses were achieved by three dose-escalation patients, of whom one had hepatocellular carcinoma and two had cutaneous melanoma. Peripheral TCRbeta sequencing was intended to test whether TCR sequence diversity was altered and clonal T-cell expansion was caused by ivuxolimab. The paper reports the monotherapy dose-escalation portion (N of about 54 patients) of the phase I ivuxolimab trial.

The research as a whole found: Clonal expansion of both CD4+ and CD8+ blood T cells was observed from baseline to week 6 at doses 0.1 to 3.0 mg/kg. Low levels of normalized T-cell clonal expansion were also seen in some patients who did not respond. The antigen specificity of the clonally expanded peripheral T cells was not determined. In the 0.1-3.0 mg/kg groups, partial responders were among the patients with the lowest normalized peripheral clonal expansion, particularly in CD8+ T cells. After ivuxolimab, more expanded clones were found on average in CD8+ T cells than in CD4+ T cells.

The CDR1 and CDR2 encoded by the germline V gene (reference sequence) are SGHAT and FQDESV. Deletion took 0 bases off V and 0 bases off J, with a span of 6 bases between the germline ends. From cysteine to phenylalanine, the CDR3 is 15 amino acids long. Of the read, only the CDR3 DNA is kept; its 45 bases are in frame from base 1. The sample consisted of CD4+ or CD8+ T cells sorted from blood, taken in a trial of the OX40 agonist ivuxolimab. The chain uses TRBV11-1 and TRBJ1-3, with no confidently assigned D gene. This receptor was identified in an adult with an advanced solid tumor such as melanoma, head and neck, liver or kidney cancer. The CDR3 region has the sequence CASSLARPSGNTIYF. The nucleotides are TGTGCCAGCAGCTTAGCCAGACCCTCTGGAAACACCATATATTTT.